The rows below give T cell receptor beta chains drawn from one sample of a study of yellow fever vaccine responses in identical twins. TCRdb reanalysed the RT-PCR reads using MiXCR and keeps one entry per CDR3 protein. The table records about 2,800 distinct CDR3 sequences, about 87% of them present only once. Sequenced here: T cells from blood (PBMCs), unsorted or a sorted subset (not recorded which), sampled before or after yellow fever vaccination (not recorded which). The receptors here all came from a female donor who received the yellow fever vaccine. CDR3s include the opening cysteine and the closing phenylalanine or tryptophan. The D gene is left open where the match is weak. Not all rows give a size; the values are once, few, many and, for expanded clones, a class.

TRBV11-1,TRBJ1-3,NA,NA,CASSLPDSSGNTIYF,TGTGCCAGCAGCCTACCGGACAGCTCAGGAAACACCATATATTTT
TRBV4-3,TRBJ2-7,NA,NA,CASSQEPVSPYEQYF,TGCGCCAGCAGCCAAGAGCCCGTTTCACCCTACGAGCAGTACTTC
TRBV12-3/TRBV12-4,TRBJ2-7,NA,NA,CASRVADLYEQYF,TGTGCCAGCAGAGTCGCGGACCTCTACGAGCAGTACTTC
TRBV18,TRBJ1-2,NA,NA,CASSPLGESGYTF,TGTGCCAGCTCACCACTCGGGGAATCTGGCTACACCTTC
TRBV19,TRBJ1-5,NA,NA,CASRPTVPHYSNQPQHF,TGTGCCAGTAGGCCGACAGTCCCACACTATAGCAATCAGCCCCAGCATTTT
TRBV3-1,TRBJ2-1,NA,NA,CASSQDWGELGKVEQFF,TGTGCCAGCAGCCAAGATTGGGGGGAGCTCGGAAAGGTTGAGCAGTTCTTC
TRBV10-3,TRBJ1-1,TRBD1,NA,CAISEQGAATEAFF,TGTGCCATCAGTGAACAGGGGGCTGCGACTGAAGCTTTCTTT
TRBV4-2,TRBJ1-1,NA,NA,CASSPQNTEAFF,TGTGCCAGCAGCCCTCAGAACACTGAAGCTTTCTTT
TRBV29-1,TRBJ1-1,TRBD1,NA,CSVETPRGQNTEAFF,TGCAGCGTTGAAACCCCCAGGGGGCAGAACACTGAAGCTTTCTTT
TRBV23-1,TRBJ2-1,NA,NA,CASSQSCQGSYNEQFF,TGCGCCAGCAGTCAATCGTGTCAGGGCTCGTACAATGAGCAGTTCTTC
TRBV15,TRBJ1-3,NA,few,CATSKMVASGNTIYF,TGTGCCACCAGCAAGATGGTGGCCTCTGGAAACACCATATATTTT
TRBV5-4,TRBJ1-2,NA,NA,CASSSRVRYGYTF,TGTGCCAGCAGCTCGAGGGTCCGCTATGGCTACACCTTC
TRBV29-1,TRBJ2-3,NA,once,CSVPKRDSTDTQYF,TGCAGCGTTCCCAAAAGAGACAGCACAGATACGCAGTATTTT
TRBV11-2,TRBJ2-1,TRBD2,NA,CASSYIAGAKDEQFF,TGTGCCAGCAGCTACATAGCGGGAGCGAAGGATGAGCAGTTCTTC
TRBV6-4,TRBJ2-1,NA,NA,CASSDSWGSSYNEQFF,TGTGCCAGCAGTGACTCGTGGGGCAGCTCCTACAATGAGCAGTTCTTC
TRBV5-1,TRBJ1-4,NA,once,CASSFDGTNEKLFF,TGCGCCAGCAGCTTCGATGGAACTAATGAAAAACTGTTTTTT
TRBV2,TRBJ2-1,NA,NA,CASTSVPQLYNEQFF,TGTGCCAGCACTAGTGTACCACAACTCTACAATGAGCAGTTCTTC
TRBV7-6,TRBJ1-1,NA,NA,CASSTPGDTEAFF,TGTGCCAGCAGCACCCCAGGGGACACTGAAGCTTTCTTT
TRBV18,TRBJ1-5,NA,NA,CASSPPGANLGPQHF,TGTGCCAGCTCACCACCGGGGGCCAACCTTGGGCCCCAGCATTTT
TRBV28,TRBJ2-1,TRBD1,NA,CASSWDSSYNEQFF,TGTGCCAGCAGTTGGGACAGCTCCTACAATGAGCAGTTCTTC
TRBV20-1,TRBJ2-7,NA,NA,CSARLRGQGGPYEQYF,TGCAGTGCTAGACTACGAGGCCAGGGGGGACCCTACGAGCAGTACTTC
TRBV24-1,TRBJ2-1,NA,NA,CATSDPRGSYNEQFF,TGTGCCACCAGTGACCCACGAGGGTCCTACAATGAGCAGTTCTTC
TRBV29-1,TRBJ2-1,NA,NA,CSVERSYNEQFF,TGCAGCGTTGAGAGAAGTTACAATGAGCAGTTCTTC
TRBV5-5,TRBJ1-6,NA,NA,CASSLDQNSPLHF,TGTGCCAGCAGCTTGGATCAGAATTCACCCCTCCACTTT